The 19 T cell receptor beta chains in this list originate from one sample, sequenced in a study of blood T cell repertoires in COVID-19. Generated by immunoSEQ multiplex PCR, the TCRdb table keeps only in-frame clones and is missing some. This sample carries 70,000 to 95,000 clones, roughly 79% of them seen once, and the ten largest clones take approximately 20%. Sequenced: peripheral blood. The receptors come from a woman in her sixties or seventies with acute or convalescent COVID-19.

The V call is TRBV7-3, the J call TRBJ2-1, with D possibly matching TRBD2 (5 bases). This CDR3 is 13 amino acids long. V was shortened by 5 bases and J by 7 bases, with 12 bases between the two germline ends. CDR1 is SGHTA, CDR2 FQGTGA, per germline. The CDR3 loop is CASSRGVGNEQFF. CDR3 DNA: TGTGCCAGCAGCCGGGGAGTAGGGAATGAGCAGTTCTTC.

Only a few counts were recorded for this clone. The V and J genes are TRBV11-3 and TRBJ2-5; D unresolved. Per the germline V gene, CDR1 is SGHNT and CDR2 is YENEEA. The CDR3 has 13 amino acids. Trimming cost V 3 bases and J 5 bases, with 10 bases left between them. The DNA of the CDR3 is TGTGCCAGCAGCTTCACAGAGACCGAGACCCAGTACTTC. Residues: CASSFTETETQYF.

Only a few counts were recorded for this clone. The chain couples TRBV12-1 to TRBJ1-5; TRBD1, the table's D call, lacks a check against the DNA. TRBV12-1 is described as a pseudogene. This CDR3 comprises 17 residues. CDR3 coding DNA: TGTGCCAGCAGCCAATCTGACAGGGATCGGGGCAATCAGCCCCAGCATTTT. Its translation: CASSQSDRDRGNQPQHF.

The J gene is TRBJ2-1, the V gene TRBV10-2; the D is unclear. This CDR3 has 14 amino acids. From germline, CDR1 is WSHSY and CDR2 SAAADI. V lost 0 bases and J lost 3, with 6 bases in between. DNA of the CDR3: TGCGCCAGCAGTGAGTCGAACGGCTACAATGAGCAGTTCTTC. Its translation is CASSESNGYNEQFF.

This clone was seen just once. The chain recombines TRBV13 with TRBJ1-1; 9 bases fit TRBD1. This CDR3 comprises 14 residues. Losses at the gene ends were 4 bases for V and 8 bases for J; bases not matched to a gene: 8. Germline CDR1 reads PRHDT; CDR2 reads FYEKMQ (reference sequence). The CDR3 loop reads CASSSGTGIREAFF. For the CDR3, the DNA is TGTGCCAGCAGCTCTGGGACAGGGATAAGAGAAGCTTTCTTT.

The rearrangement joins TRBV2 to TRBJ1-4; D perhaps matches TRBD1 (6 bases). Trimming stripped 6 bases from V and 8 bases from J, with 13 bases between. This CDR3 comprises 13 residues. The germline V gene has CDR1 SNHLY and CDR2 FYNNEI. CDR3 residues: CASRIQGIEKLFF. The CDR3 DNA is TGTGCCAGCAGGATCCAGGGGATCGAAAAACTGTTTTTT. Together with reference TRBV2 and TRBJ1-4, the CDR3 gives the full variable domain: EPEVTQTPSHQVTQMGQEVILRCVPISNHLYFYWYRQILGQKVEFLVSFYNNEISEKSEIFDDQFSVERPDGSNFTLKIRSTKLEDSAMYFCASRIQGIEKLFFGSGTQLSVL.

The chain is built from TRBV7-9 and TRBJ1-6, with 7 positions matching TRBD1. The V gene end was trimmed by 5 bases and the J gene end by 6 bases; junction bases not matched to a gene: 13. The CDR3 consists of 17 residues. Per germline, CDR1 SEHNR and CDR2 FQNEAQ (reference sequence). The CDR3 nucleotides read TGTGCCAGCAGCCTCCTAATCCGACAGGGACTTAATTCACCCCTCCACTTT. Translation gives CASSLLIRQGLNSPLHF.

The CDR3 nucleotides are TGTGCCAGTACTGGTACAGGGTTCTACGAGCAGTACTTC. It codes for CASTGTGFYEQYF. The chain employs TRBV25-1 and TRBJ2-7, with D perhaps matching TRBD1 (6 bases). The CDR3 spans 13 residues. V was pared by 9 bases and J by 3 bases, with 15 bases between. In germline, CDR1 is MGHDK, CDR2 SYGVNS.

The sample holds a few counts of this clone. V usage is TRBV27 and J usage is TRBJ2-7; 13 nucleotides match TRBD2. In germline, CDR1 is MNHEY, CDR2 SMNVEV (reference sequence). The V gene end was trimmed by 5 bases and the J gene end by 7 bases; junction bases not matched to a gene: 14. The CDR3 extends over 17 amino acids. CDR3 nucleotide sequence: TGTGCCAGCAGTCTGGAGGGGACTAGCGGGATCCAAGGGGAGCAGTACTTC. Translation gives CASSLEGTSGIQGEQYF.

The V gene is TRBV10-3, the J gene TRBJ1-5; possible D gene TRBD1, 5 bases. The germline gives CDR1 ENHRY, CDR2 SYGVKD. This CDR3 spans 15 amino acids. Trimming cost V 11 bases and J 2 bases, with 19 bases left between them. This CDR3 is CAVSGVGHGNQPQHF. Written as DNA, the CDR3 is TGTGCCGTCTCAGGTGTGGGGCATGGCAATCAGCCCCAGCATTTT.

In this sample, this clone turned up a few times. The chain has TRBV19 and TRBJ1-5; 7 nucleotides line up with TRBD1. Germline V gene sequence: CDR1 LNHDA, CDR2 SQIVND (reference sequence). V lost 3 bases, J lost 6 bases, and 8 bases stayed unmatched. The CDR3 has 15 residues. The DNA for the CDR3 is TGTGCCAGTAGTATGAAGGGGGCTGCTGGTCAGCCCCAGCATTTT. Translated: CASSMKGAAGQPQHF. Using reference TRBV19 and TRBJ1-5 for the parts outside the CDR3, the full variable domain is DGGITQSPKYLFRKEGQNVTLSCEQNLNHDAMYWYRQDPGQGLRLIYYSQIVNDFQKGDIAEGYSVSREKKESFPLTVTSAQKNPTAFYLCASSMKGAAGQPQHFGDGTRLSIL.

The gene calls are TRBV7-9 and TRBJ1-5; TRBD1 agrees at 9 bases. Looked up from germline, CDR1 is SEHNR and CDR2 is FQNEAQ (reference sequence). V lost 9 bases and J lost 4; bases outside the gene matches: 4. The CDR3 runs to 13 residues. The CDR3 sequence is CASGTGLNQPQHF. Written as DNA, the CDR3 is TGTGCCAGTGGGACAGGGCTGAATCAGCCCCAGCATTTT.

The chain uses TRBV25-1 and TRBJ2-5; D ambiguous. Trimming shortened V by 5 bases and J by 2 bases, and 3 bases separated the two germline ends. CDR3 length: 11 amino acids. Germline CDR1 and CDR2: MGHDK and SYGVNS. The CDR3 sequence: CASSLQETQYF. In nucleotides, the CDR3 is TGTGCCAGCAGTTTACAAGAGACCCAGTACTTC.

The gene calls are TRBV5-5 and TRBJ1-4; D is perhaps TRBD1 (5 bases). Germline CDR1 is SGHKS and CDR2 is YYEKEE (reference sequence). This CDR3 is 16 amino acids long. V lost 1 base to trimming and J lost 0 bases, with 10 bases between them. The CDR3 nucleotides read TGTGCCAGCAGCTTGTTAGGACACTCAACTAATGAAAAACTGTTTTTT. Protein sequence: CASSLLGHSTNEKLFF.

The CDR3 reads CASSQTGGRQPQHF. For the CDR3, the DNA is TGTGCCAGCAGTCAGACAGGGGGCAGACAGCCCCAGCATTTT. The gene calls are TRBV28 and TRBJ1-5; 10 positions agree with TRBD1. The CDR3 has 14 residues. Per germline, CDR1 MDHEN and CDR2 SYDVKM. After removal of 5 bases from V and 7 bases from J, the junction contained 5 bases not matched to a gene.

This clone was picked up a small number of times. The sample carries other DNA sequences with the same CDR3. The chain recombines TRBV5-1 with TRBJ2-7; TRBD1 matches 8 bases. The junction had 9 bases not matched to a gene; V was cut back by 4 bases and J by 3 bases. The CDR3 spans 15 residues. CDR1 is SGHRS, CDR2 YFSETQ, per germline. The CDR3 reads CASSHGQGRLYEQYF. The CDR3 bases are TGCGCCAGCAGCCACGGACAGGGACGGCTCTACGAGCAGTACTTC.

In its sample, this clone was seen once. The chain uses TRBV10-1 and TRBJ1-5; maybe TRBD1 (5 bases). Germline CDR1 reads WNHNN; CDR2 reads SYGVQD (reference sequence). Trimming removed 2 bases at V and 0 bases at J, with 11 bases between. This CDR3 is built from 16 residues. The CDR3: CASSEGGEVSNQPQHF. For the CDR3, the DNA is TGCGCCAGCAGTGAGGGGGGGGAGGTTAGCAATCAGCCCCAGCATTTT.

The chain combines TRBV6-5 with TRBJ1-6, with D perhaps TRBD1 (5 bases). With 7 bases removed from V and 10 bases from J, the gap between germline ends came to 20 bases. From germline, CDR1 is MNHEY and CDR2 SVGAGI. This CDR3 comprises 15 residues. In nucleotides, the CDR3 is TGTGCCAGCATTCCGCGGGACGGTATAGGCTCACCCCTCCACTTT. As protein: CASIPRDGIGSPLHF.

The chain links TRBV28 to TRBJ1-2; D remains unclear. This CDR3 is 14 amino acids long. With 4 bases removed from V and 5 bases from J, the gap between germline ends came to 14 bases. The germline V gene has CDR1 MDHEN and CDR2 SYDVKM. The CDR3 nucleotides are TGTGCCAGCAGTTCGGATTCGCGGAGATATGGCTACACCTTC. Translating gives CASSSDSRRYGYTF.